The rows below give T cell receptor beta chains drawn from one sample of a study of CD4 T cells in relation to SARS-CoV-2 and coronaviruses. These TCRs are of unknown antigen specificity. Method: immunoSEQ multiplex PCR; TCRdb's copy keeps in-frame clones and lacks some. This sample has about 29,000 clones; approximately 80% occur once, and the top ten carry less than 20%. Sequenced material: CD4+ T cells from PBMCs, cultured in vitro. The receptors shown here come from a human donor in good health. The CDR3 runs from the conserved cysteine through the conserved F or W. A D gene is named only where the DNA matches it firmly. Clone size appears in some rows only: once, few, many, or a class for an expanded clone.

CASSSTGKEQYF | TGCGCCAGCAGCAGCACAGGGAAAGAGCAGTACTTC | TRBJ2-7 | . | TRBV5-1 | .
CASSVQATGGTEAFF | TGTGCCAGCAGCGTCCAGGCCACTGGGGGGACTGAAGCTTTCTTT | TRBJ1-1 | . | TRBV7-6 | .
CASSYPGQRGYTF | TGTGCCAGCAGTTACCCGGGACAGAGGGGCTACACCTTC | TRBJ1-2 | TRBD1 | TRBV6-2/TRBV6-3 | .
CASGGAVSYEQYF | TGTGCCAGTGGGGGGGCAGTATCATACGAGCAGTACTTC | TRBJ2-7 | . | TRBV19 | .
CAISPNGETQYF | TGTGCCATCAGCCCTAATGGAGAGACCCAGTACTTC | TRBJ2-5 | . | TRBV10-3 | .
CATQTKGGKTGNTIYF | TGTGCCACCCAGACGAAAGGGGGAAAGACTGGAAACACCATATATTTT | TRBJ1-3 | . | TRBV21-1 | once
CASSHDDSNQPQHF | TGTGCCAGCAGCCACGATGACAGCAATCAGCCCCAGCATTTT | TRBJ1-5 | . | TRBV7-8 | .
CASSPPRQGTSTNEKLFF | TGTGCCAGCTCACCACCGCGACAGGGGACCTCAACTAATGAAAAACTGTTTTTT | TRBJ1-4 | TRBD1 | TRBV18 | .
CASSATGTGVGETQYF | TGTGCCAGTAGTGCCACCGGGACAGGGGTGGGAGAGACCCAGTACTTC | TRBJ2-5 | TRBD1 | TRBV19 | .
CASSLTAWDGYTF | TGTGCCAGCAGCTTAACAGCCTGGGATGGCTACACCTTC | TRBJ1-2 | . | TRBV7-8 | .
CASTLQGNYGYTF | TGTGCCAGCACCCTGCAGGGTAACTATGGCTACACCTTC | TRBJ1-2 | . | TRBV28 | few
CASSDPGQGLEEQYF | TGTGCCAGCAGTGACCCGGGACAGGGTTTGGAAGAGCAGTACTTC | TRBJ2-7 | TRBD1 | TRBV6-1 | once
CASSWGQGAFF | TGTGCCAGCAGCTGGGGACAGGGAGCTTTCTTT | TRBJ1-1 | TRBD1 | TRBV7-9 | .
CASSPGGRGPQETQYF | TGCGCCAGCAGCCCGGGTGGGCGGGGACCACAAGAGACCCAGTACTTC | TRBJ2-5 | . | TRBV5-1 | .
CASSLTSGTEAFF | TGTGCCAGCAGCCTTACGTCCGGGACTGAAGCTTTCTTT | TRBJ1-1 | . | TRBV12-3/TRBV12-4 | .
CASSFRTGSDTEAFF | TGTGCCAGCAGCTTCCGGACAGGGAGCGATACTGAAGCTTTCTTT | TRBJ1-1 | TRBD1 | TRBV7-9 | .
CASSELASTDTQYF | TGTGCCAGCAGTGAACTGGCCAGCACAGATACGCAGTATTTT | TRBJ2-3 | . | TRBV6-1 | .
CASSQELYSGNTIYF | TGTGCCAGCAGCCAAGAATTGTACTCTGGAAACACCATATATTTT | TRBJ1-3 | . | TRBV3-1/TRBV3-2 | .
CAVRGTSYGYTF | TGTGCCGTAAGAGGAACTAGCTATGGCTACACCTTC | TRBJ1-2 | . | TRBV19 | few
CASSQDGGGGGTDTQYF | TGCGCCAGCAGCCAAGATGGCGGGGGCGGAGGCACAGATACGCAGTATTTT | TRBJ2-3 | . | TRBV4-1 | few
CASSLALAVNPGNTIYF | TGTGCCAGCAGCTTAGCCCTAGCAGTCAATCCTGGAAACACCATATATTTT | TRBJ1-3 | . | TRBV7-9 | .
CASCPGGQASGSYNSPLHF | TGTGCCAGCTGCCCGGGCGGGCAGGCCAGCGGGTCCTATAATTCACCCCTCCACTTT | TRBJ1-6 | . | TRBV6-2/TRBV6-3 | few
CAWRNPLGGVSSYEQYF | TGTGCCTGGAGGAACCCCCTCGGGGGAGTAAGCTCCTACGAGCAGTACTTC | TRBJ2-7 | . | TRBV30 | .
CASRPTRNTEAFF | TGTGCCAGCAGACCCACGCGGAACACTGAAGCTTTCTTT | TRBJ1-1 | . | TRBV3-1/TRBV3-2 | .
CASSKPGNNQPQHF | TGTGCCAGCAGTAAGCCAGGGAACAATCAGCCCCAGCATTTT | TRBJ1-5 | . | TRBV25-1 | .
CASSLVAGGGETQYF | TGCGCCAGCAGCTTGGTAGCGGGAGGGGGAGAGACCCAGTACTTC | TRBJ2-5 | TRBD2 | TRBV5-1 | .
CASSQGLAGGWDTGELFF | TGCGCCAGCAGCCAAGGACTAGCGGGAGGGTGGGACACCGGGGAGCTGTTTTTT | TRBJ2-2 | TRBD2 | TRBV4-3 | .
CASSHGTNSPLHF | TGTGCCAGCAGCCACGGAACAAATTCACCCCTCCACTTT | TRBJ1-6 | . | TRBV4-2 | .
CASSSGANVLTF | TGTGCCAGCAGCTCTGGGGCCAACGTCCTGACTTTC | TRBJ2-6 | . | TRBV19 | .
CAGARRDWYTGELFF | TGTGCCGGAGCCCGGAGAGATTGGTACACCGGGGAGCTGTTTTTT | TRBJ2-2 | . | TRBV30 | .